This entry lists 18 T cell receptor beta chains sequenced from one sample in a study of T cells in Graves' hyperthyroidism and ophthalmopathy. It was RNA transcripts that yielded the amplified TCR beta CDR3 regions. A first-round RT-PCR of the TCR CDR3 used the HTBI primer set. TCRdb passed the multiplex PCR reads through MiXCR, listing each CDR3 protein once. The table has 620,000 or so distinct CDR3 sequences, around 15% seen once. Sequencing used blood. The receptors derive from a woman in her forties or fifties with Graves' ophthalmopathy.

The J gene is TRBJ1-2, the V gene TRBV2; 9 bases are a match to TRBD1. J gave up 6 bases and V 7 bases, and 6 bases lay outside the gene matches. Germline V gives CDR1 SNHLY, CDR2 FYNNEI. The CDR3 loop spans 13 amino acids. The CDR3 sequence is CASKRGTGHGYTF. CDR3 bases: TGTGCCAGCAAGCGCGGGACAGGGCATGGCTACACCTTC.

This chain joins TRBV27 and TRBJ2-1, with no clear D. Germline V lookup: CDR1 MNHEY, CDR2 SMNVEV (reference sequence). This CDR3 spans 13 amino acids. V gave up 0 bases and J gave up 6 bases, with 6 bases separating them. CDR3 loop: CASSLSVGNEQFF. DNA of the CDR3: TGTGCCAGCAGTTTATCAGTGGGCAATGAGCAGTTCTTC.

This clonotype turned up a few times. The chain carries TRBV13 and TRBJ1-1, with 8 bases that match TRBD1. CDR1 and CDR2 from the germline V gene are PRHDT and FYEKMQ (reference sequence). The CDR3 totals 15 residues. The V segment lost 1 base and the J segment 10 bases; nucleotides outside the gene matches: 11. This CDR3 reads CASSLARQGYLRAFF. CDR3 sequence (DNA): TGTGCCAGCAGCTTAGCAAGACAGGGGTACCTTCGAGCTTTCTTT.

This chain uses TRBV19 with TRBJ2-3; D possibly corresponds to TRBD1 (7 bases). Germline loops: CDR1 LNHDA, CDR2 SQIVND (reference sequence). V lost 10 bases, J lost 2 bases, and 16 bases lay in between. This CDR3 has 14 residues. The CDR3 nucleotides read TGTGCCACTTTGGACAGGAGGGACACAGATACGCAGTATTTT. Amino acid sequence: CATLDRRDTDTQYF.

This clonotype was counted many times. V is TRBV5-5 and J is TRBJ2-1; possibly TRBD2 for D (6 bases). Germline V gene sequence: CDR1 SGHKS, CDR2 YYEKEE (reference sequence). This CDR3 spans 16 amino acids. Trimming left V 2 bases short and J 0 bases short, with 12 bases between. The CDR3 is CASSFLAENSYNEQFF. In nucleotides, the CDR3 is TGTGCCAGCAGCTTCTTAGCGGAGAACTCCTACAATGAGCAGTTCTTC.

This clonotype was detected only a few times. This chain links TRBV7-2 with TRBJ2-1, with D possibly being TRBD2 (5 bases). The germline V and J ends were trimmed by 2 bases and 4 bases, with 9 bases remaining between them. The CDR3 covers 14 residues. The germline CDR1 and CDR2 sequences are SGHTA and FQGNSA. CDR3 protein: CASSLPDWYNEQFF. In DNA, the CDR3 is TGTGCCAGCAGCTTACCGGACTGGTACAATGAGCAGTTCTTC. Using reference TRBV7-2 and TRBJ2-1 for the parts outside the CDR3, the full variable domain is GAGVSQSPSNKVTEKGKDVELRCDPISGHTALYWYRQSLGQGLEFLIYFQGNSAPDKSGLPSDRFSAERTGGSVSTLTIQRTQQEDSAVYLCASSLPDWYNEQFFGPGTRLTVL.

This chain uses TRBV24-1 with TRBJ2-1; tentatively, D is TRBD2 (6 bases). Germline V lookup: CDR1 KGHDR, CDR2 SFDVKD. This CDR3 has 16 amino acids. The V end lost 5 bases, the J end lost 0 bases, and 13 bases lay between the germline ends. Written as DNA, the CDR3 is TGTGCCACCAGTGGTCTTGCGGGGACCTCCTACAATGAGCAGTTCTTC. Translating it yields CATSGLAGTSYNEQFF.

This clonotype was seen at least ten times. The chain has TRBV10-3 and TRBJ2-1; TRBD2 aligns across 13 bases. CDR1 and CDR2 from the germline V gene are ENHRY and SYGVKD. Unmatched junction bases numbered 0, after V lost 6 bases and J lost 4 bases. The CDR3 covers 14 residues. The CDR3 here is CAIRGLAGYNEQFF. The CDR3 nucleotides read TGTGCCATCAGGGGACTAGCGGGGTACAATGAGCAGTTCTTC.

Concerning this clonotype: A read error is possible here, since a much larger clone lies one base away. This chain links TRBV27 with TRBJ1-2; TRBD1 agrees at 8 bases. The CDR3 is 13 residues long. Germline V gives CDR1 MNHEY, CDR2 SMNVEV (reference sequence). CDR3 sequence (DNA): TGTGCCAGCAGTCGGACAGGGACCTATGGCTACGCCTTC. Translated, it gives CASSRTGTYGYAF.

This clonotype was seen at least ten times. The chain is built from TRBV27 and TRBJ2-5; 9 bases are shared with TRBD1. Germline assignment: CDR1 MNHEY and CDR2 SMNVEV (reference sequence). The CDR3 has 18 residues. Trimming took 3 bases from V and 9 from J; bases not matched to a gene: 20. CDR3 sequence reads: CASSLAPSQGARSSPQYF. CDR3 in DNA: TGTGCCAGCAGTTTGGCCCCTTCACAGGGGGCGCGTTCATCCCCCCAGTACTTC.

The V gene is TRBV6-2 or TRBV6-3, the J gene TRBJ2-7; 8 bases fit TRBD2. Germline V gene sequence: CDR1 MNHEY, CDR2 SVGEGT. The V gene end was trimmed by 5 bases and the J gene end by 2 bases; junction bases not matched to a gene: 17. The CDR3 has 18 amino acids. The CDR3 reads CASSAGLLGTSRTYEQYF. The CDR3 DNA follows: TGTGCCAGCAGTGCGGGTCTCCTAGGGACTAGTAGGACCTACGAGCAGTACTTC.

A remark on this clonotype: A much bigger clone sits one base away, suggesting this may be a read error. The rearrangement links TRBV12-3 or TRBV12-4 to TRBJ2-5; D unclear. Trimming removed 3 bases from V and 1 base from J, with 9 bases in between. CDR3 length: 14 residues. CDR3 residues: CASSFPAVQETQYF. The CDR3, as DNA: TGTGCCAGCAGTTTCCCCGCGGTCCAAGAGACCCAGTACTTC.

This clonotype was recorded at least ten times. This CDR3 reads CASRENRDTEAFF. Written as DNA, the CDR3 is TGTGCCAGCAGGGAGAACAGAGACACTGAAGCTTTCTTT. The gene calls are TRBV28 and TRBJ1-1; D unresolved. V dropped 6 bases and J dropped 3 bases, with 11 bases sitting between them. Per germline, CDR1 MDHEN and CDR2 SYDVKM. The CDR3 spans 13 residues.

This clonotype was recorded many times. The V call is TRBV2, the J call TRBJ1-1; a weak D match, TRBD1 (5 bases). CDR3 size: 14 residues. Deletions cut 6 bases from V and 0 bases from J, with 11 bases between. Germline V gene lookup returns CDR1 SNHLY and CDR2 FYNNEI. The DNA for the CDR3 is TGTGCCAGCAGAGGTGACAGCTTGAACACTGAAGCTTTCTTT. As protein: CASRGDSLNTEAFF. Filled out from reference TRBV2 and TRBJ1-1, the complete variable domain reads EPEVTQTPSHQVTQMGQEVILRCVPISNHLYFYWYRQILGQKVEFLVSFYNNEISEKSEIFDDQFSVERPDGSNFTLKIRSTKLEDSAMYFCASRGDSLNTEAFFGQGTRLTVV.

A few counts support this clonotype. The chain carries TRBV19 and TRBJ2-1; TRBD2 matches 8 bases. J lost 4 bases, V lost 5 bases, and 16 bases had no gene match. CDR1 is LNHDA, CDR2 SQIVND, per germline (reference sequence). The CDR3 is 18 residues long. In nucleotides, the CDR3 is TGTGCCAGTAGTGCCCCCCAGGAGTGGGGACTAGGGTACAATGAGCAGTTCTTC. This translates into CASSAPQEWGLGYNEQFF.

This clonotype was observed many times. The chain is built from TRBV20-1 and TRBJ2-1; no clear D. CDR1 and CDR2 (germline): DFQATT, SNEGSKA (reference sequence). Trimming removed 4 bases at V and 4 bases at J, with 20 bases between. The CDR3 totals 16 residues. The CDR3 DNA is TGCAGTGCTACAGGACCCCCGTCCCAATTTTACAATGAGCAGTTCTTC. It specifies CSATGPPSQFYNEQFF.

In its sample, this clonotype was seen a few times. The chain has TRBV27 and TRBJ1-4, with 7 bases identical to TRBD1. CDR3 length: 17 amino acids. J gave up 0 bases and V 3 bases, and 7 bases lay outside the gene matches. Germline CDR1 reads MNHEY; CDR2 reads SMNVEV (reference sequence). The DNA of the CDR3 is TGTGCCAGCAGTTTCAGGACAGGAGGGGCAACTAATGAAAAACTGTTTTTT. Protein sequence: CASSFRTGGATNEKLFF.

This clonotype came up many times. CDR3 loop: CASSIRDSPHGQYF. The CDR3 DNA follows: TGTGCCAGCAGTATTAGGGACTCACCGCACGGGCAGTACTTC. The genes are TRBV6-1 and TRBJ2-7, with D possibly TRBD2 on 6 matching bases. From germline, CDR1 is MNHNS and CDR2 SASEGT. Trimming shortened V by 5 bases and J by 9 bases, and 20 bases separated the two germline ends. This CDR3 has 14 residues.